This T cell receptor (beta chain) stems from a study of T cells after yellow fever vaccination. Via MiXCR, TCRdb re-called the 5' RACE reads, giving one row per CDR3 protein. The top ten hold roughly 3% of the sample, which has about 210,000 distinct CDR3 sequences, about 3% seen once. The J segment lost 0 bases and the V segment lost 1 base, leaving 8 bases of the junction unmatched. The germline V gene encodes CDR1 LGHNA and CDR2 YNFKEQ. The CDR3 consists of 17 residues. This clonotype has a handful of counts. The sequencing here drew on CD4+ T cells sorted from PBMCs, taken 10 days after the yellow fever booster vaccination. The chain uses TRBV4-2 and TRBJ2-5, with 7 nucleotides matching TRBD2. This clonotype was obtained from a man younger than 35 who received the YFV17D yellow fever vaccine. CDR3 loop: CASSQGMGRGNQETQYF. CDR3 DNA sequence: TGTGCCAGCAGCCAAGGGATGGGGCGGGGGAACCAAGAGACCCAGTACTTC.